Presented here are 21 T cell receptor beta chains from one specimen sequenced in a study of cytomegalovirus exposure and HLA in healthy donors. The primer mix had 60 Vbeta and 13 Jbeta primers. Here immunoSEQ multiplex PCR was the method, and the copy in TCRdb shows in-frame clones only, minus some. This sample carries over 95,000 clones, around 68% of them seen once, and the ten largest clones take 3.5% to 5%. Sequencing used PBMCs. The receptor source for this set is a woman aged 40 to 50 in good health and CMV-seropositive.

The chain is built from TRBV6-5 and TRBJ1-6, with D maybe TRBD1 (6 bases). The CDR3 length is 16 residues. Germline V gene lookup returns CDR1 MNHEY and CDR2 SVGAGI. V lost 0 bases and J lost 2, with 8 bases in between. CDR3 region: CASSYSGGAYNSPLHF. Here the CDR3 DNA reads TGTGCCAGCAGTTACTCTGGGGGCGCCTATAATTCACCCCTCCACTTT.

The V gene is TRBV28, the J gene TRBJ2-5; no clear D. The germline CDR1 and CDR2 sequences are MDHEN and SYDVKM. Trimming stripped 2 bases from V and 2 bases from J, with 9 bases between. There are 14 residues in the CDR3. The CDR3 region has the DNA TGTGCCAGCAGTTTAGGGCCCATACAAGAGACCCAGTACTTC. This gives the protein CASSLGPIQETQYF. The full variable domain, completed using reference TRBV28 and TRBJ2-5, is DVKVTQSSRYLVKRTGEKVFLECVQDMDHENMFWYRQDPGLGLRLIYFSYDVKMKEKGDIPEGYSVSREKKERFSLILESASTNQTSMYLCASSLGPIQETQYFGPGTRLLVL.

A remark on this clone: The germline gene is not matched at one end of the junction; a read error may be the cause. The V and J genes are TRBV7-7 and TRBJ2-1; the D gene is possibly TRBD2 (5 bases). The CDR3 runs to 13 residues. The germline V gene has CDR1 SSHAT and CDR2 FNYEAQ (reference sequence). The CDR3 reads CASSARGGNEQFF. CDR3 DNA: TGTGCTAGCAGCGCCCGAGGAGGAAATGAGCAGTTCTTC. The full variable domain, with the rest looked up from reference TRBV7-7 and TRBJ2-1, is GAGVSQSPRYKVTKRGQDVTLRCDPISSHATLYWYQQALGQGPEFLTYFNYEAQPDKSGLPSDRFSAERPEGSISTLTIQRTEQRDSAMYRCASSARGGNEQFFGPGTRLTVL.

V usage is TRBV27 and J usage is TRBJ1-4; the D gene is possibly TRBD1 (5 bases). CDR3 length equals 13 residues. The V gene's germline CDR1 is MNHEY and CDR2 SMNVEV (reference sequence). Trimming cost V 8 bases and J 8 bases, with 15 bases left between them. For the CDR3, the DNA is TGTGCCAGCGCCCCGTGGGGCTTGGAAAAACTGTTTTTT. Encoded protein: CASAPWGLEKLFF.

This chain links TRBV6-1 with TRBJ2-1; TRBD2 aligns across 7 bases. V lost 3 bases, J lost 7 bases, and 9 bases stayed unmatched. CDR1 and CDR2 from the germline V gene are MNHNS and SASEGT. The CDR3 is made up of 15 amino acids. The CDR3 reads CASSDRSLSGNEQFF. The DNA of the CDR3 is TGTGCCAGCAGTGACAGATCCCTTAGCGGGAATGAGCAGTTCTTC.

The chain joins TRBV4-3 to TRBJ2-7, with D perhaps TRBD1 (6 bases). Germline loops: CDR1 LGHNA, CDR2 YSLEER. Deletions cut 3 bases from V and 3 bases from J, with 9 bases between. CDR3 length equals 13 residues. CDR3 sequence: CASSQDRYYEQYF. The CDR3 region has the DNA TGCGCCAGCAGCCAGGACAGATACTACGAGCAGTACTTC.

The sample holds a few counts of this clone. The V call is TRBV7-2, the J call TRBJ2-4; 16 positions match TRBD2. V was pared by 4 bases and J by 7 bases, with 7 bases of the junction left unmatched. From germline, CDR1 is SGHTA and CDR2 FQGNSA. This CDR3 contains 17 residues. The chain's CDR3 is CASSYAGTSGGVNIQYF. The CDR3 DNA sequence: TGTGCCAGCAGCTACGCCGGGACTAGCGGGGGGGTGAACATTCAGTACTTC.

This clone has more than one count but fewer than ten. The J gene is TRBJ1-1, the V gene TRBV7-3, with 9 nucleotides matching TRBD1. The trim removed 5 bases at V and 7 bases at J, leaving 5 bases unmatched. The germline V gene encodes CDR1 SGHTA and CDR2 FQGTGA. This CDR3 comprises 13 residues. This CDR3 is CASSPQGAGEAFF. CDR3 DNA sequence: TGTGCCAGCAGCCCACAGGGGGCCGGTGAAGCTTTCTTT.

This clone turned up a few times. This rearrangement joins TRBV7-2 to TRBJ1-6, with a tentative D call TRBD1 (5 bases). The germline gives CDR1 SGHTA, CDR2 FQGNSA. Trimming took off 1 base at V and 12 bases at J, with 10 bases between the two ends. The CDR3 has 13 amino acids. DNA of the CDR3: TGTGCCAGCAGCTTAGTGATAGGACAACCCCTCCACTTT. Protein product: CASSLVIGQPLHF.

This chain joins TRBV27 and TRBJ1-6; D is undetermined. Per the germline V gene, CDR1 is MNHEY and CDR2 is SMNVEV (reference sequence). Between the trimmed V and J ends, which lost 5 bases and 5 bases, there was a span of 4 bases. This CDR3 has 12 residues. The CDR3 DNA follows: TGTGCCAGCAGTCCTCATAATTCACCCCTCCACTTT. Translated, it gives CASSPHNSPLHF.

This chain uses TRBV4-1 with TRBJ1-1; maybe TRBD1 (6 bases). Germline lookup yields CDR1 MGHRA and CDR2 YSYEKL. This CDR3 is 13 amino acids long. Trimming shortened V by 1 base and J by 11 bases, and 14 bases separated the two germline ends. This CDR3 reads CASSQGGGGIAFF. DNA of the CDR3: TGCGCCAGCAGCCAAGGGGGTGGGGGCATTGCTTTCTTT.

This clone was found a few times. The chain joins TRBV19 to TRBJ2-5; 9 bases agree with TRBD2. The CDR3 is 16 amino acids. With V trimmed by 5 bases and J by 5 bases, 12 bases remained unmatched. Germline CDR1 and CDR2: LNHDA and SQIVND (reference sequence). The chain's CDR3 is CASSAGWAGGMETQYF. The CDR3 DNA sequence: TGTGCCAGTAGTGCCGGGTGGGCGGGGGGGATGGAGACCCAGTACTTC. Complete variable domain (other parts from reference TRBV19 and TRBJ2-5): DGGITQSPKYLFRKEGQNVTLSCEQNLNHDAMYWYRQDPGQGLRLIYYSQIVNDFQKGDIAEGYSVSREKKESFPLTVTSAQKNPTAFYLCASSAGWAGGMETQYFGPGTRLLVL.

This clone has only a few counts. The chain is built from TRBV4-3 and TRBJ2-2; 8 nucleotides align to TRBD1. This CDR3 comprises 17 residues. CDR1 is LGHNA and CDR2 is YSLEER in the germline V gene. V dropped 3 bases and J dropped 0; count of bases not matched to a gene: 6. Written as DNA, the CDR3 is TGCGCCAGCAGCCAGCTCCAGGGGGCCTCGAACACCGGGGAGCTGTTTTTT. Its protein is CASSQLQGASNTGELFF.

This clone appeared once. CDR3 DNA sequence: TGTGCCAGCAGCTTAGGCCGACTAGCGGGATGGATGCAAAATGAGCAGTTCTTC. Its translation: CASSLGRLAGWMQNEQFF. The chain has TRBV7-8 and TRBJ2-1; 11 bases align to TRBD2. The V gene end was trimmed by 1 base and the J gene end by 7 bases; junction bases not matched to a gene: 12. This CDR3 is 18 amino acids long. Germline CDR1 SGHVS, CDR2 FQNEAQ.

This chain uses TRBV11-3 with TRBJ1-1; D unclear. Per germline, CDR1 SGHNT and CDR2 YENEEA. This CDR3 region has 11 residues. Trimming took off 8 bases at V and 10 bases at J, with 14 bases between the two ends. CDR3 sequence: CASYLRVGAFF. The CDR3 DNA is TGTGCCAGCTATCTGCGGGTGGGAGCTTTCTTT.

The rearrangement links TRBV19 to TRBJ2-7; 10 bases are shared with TRBD2. Germline lookup yields CDR1 LNHDA and CDR2 SQIVND (reference sequence). With 5 bases clipped from V and 2 bases from J, the junction kept 3 bases outside the gene matches. The CDR3 covers 14 residues. CDR3 amino acids: CASSGLAEPYEQYF. The CDR3 bases are TGTGCCAGTAGTGGACTAGCGGAACCCTACGAGCAGTACTTC.

In nucleotides, the CDR3 is TGTGCCAGCAGCTTGGAGGAGCCCAGCTCCTACAATGAGCAGTTCTTC. Translated: CASSLEEPSSYNEQFF. The gene calls are TRBV5-4 and TRBJ2-1; D is unresolved. The length of the CDR3 is 16 residues. In germline, CDR1 is SGHNT, CDR2 YYREEE (reference sequence). V dropped 0 bases and J dropped 0 bases, with 10 bases sitting between them.

The chain employs TRBV28 and TRBJ1-2, with D hard to call. Trimming shortened V by 7 bases and J by 8 bases, and 17 bases separated the two germline ends. The germline V gene encodes CDR1 MDHEN and CDR2 SYDVKM. The CDR3 length is 13 residues. CDR3 residues: CASTVGLQYGYTF. CDR3 coding DNA: TGTGCCAGCACCGTGGGCCTCCAGTACGGCTACACCTTC.

The chain uses TRBV5-6 and TRBJ2-1, with TRBD1 as a possible D gene (6 bases). There are 11 residues in the CDR3. From germline, CDR1 is SGHDT and CDR2 YYEEEE. V lost 3 bases and J 9 bases, leaving 7 bases between the germline ends. The chain's CDR3 is CASSSRGEQFF. The CDR3 DNA follows: TGTGCCAGCAGCTCCAGGGGTGAGCAGTTCTTC. The variable domain in full, completed from reference TRBV5-6 and TRBJ2-1, reads DAGVTQSPTHLIKTRGQQVTLRCSPKSGHDTVSWYQQALGQGPQFIFQYYEEEERQRGNFPDRFSGHQFPNYSSELNVNALLLGDSALYLCASSSRGEQFFGPGTRLTVL.

Comments on this clone: Compared with germline, one end of the junction differs, possibly owing to a read error. The chain recombines TRBV7-7 with TRBJ2-5, with 11 bases fitting TRBD2. Germline loops: CDR1 SSHAT, CDR2 FNYEAQ (reference sequence). The CDR3 is 16 residues long. The CDR3 here is CASRKVGTSGQETQYF. The CDR3 DNA is TGTGCTAGCAGGAAGGTCGGGACTAGCGGTCAAGAGACCCAGTACTTC.

V and J are TRBV27 and TRBJ2-2, with 8 bases aligning to TRBD1. Germline V lookup: CDR1 MNHEY, CDR2 SMNVEV (reference sequence). The junction had 13 bases not matched to a gene; V was cut back by 5 bases and J by 8 bases. This CDR3 has 16 amino acids. Here the CDR3 DNA reads TGTGCCAGCAGTCAACGACAGGGGTCCTTTTTGGGGGAGCTGTTTTTT. Translated, it gives CASSQRQGSFLGELFF.